Here is one T cell receptor (beta chain) with its context. The source of the sample is a study of blood T cell repertoires in COVID-19. Study-wide context: PBMCs, B-cell-depleted T cells, or T cells provided the cDNA or gDNA that made up the material.

Looked up from germline, CDR1 is SGHRS and CDR2 is YFSETQ. The CDR3 loop spans 16 amino acids. With 7 bases clipped from V and 6 bases from J, the junction kept 14 bases outside the gene matches. Generated by immunoSEQ multiplex PCR, the TCRdb table keeps only in-frame clones and is missing some. The table lists 180,000 or so clones, around nine tenths of them singletons. The material sequenced was peripheral blood. The chain links TRBV5-1 to TRBJ1-1, with 11 bases aligning to TRBD1. The source of this sequence is a man younger than 30 with active or convalescent COVID-19. The CDR3 loop is CASGPWTGGELAEAFF. CDR3 bases: TGCGCCAGCGGCCCCTGGACAGGGGGCGAGTTAGCTGAAGCTTTCTTT.